This passage covers 18 T cell receptor beta chains from one sample sequenced in a study of blood T cells in healthy people across ages. The second PCR ran about 6 to 12 cycles with a sample-barcoded 5' primer and J-beta primers. Via MiXCR, TCRdb re-called the 5' RACE reads, giving one row per CDR3 protein. The sample lists hundreds of thousands of distinct CDR3 sequences; 56% were seen once. Source material: blood. Receptor source: a man aged 40-50 years in good health.

The chain joins TRBV7-3 to TRBJ1-2, with a possible D match to TRBD1 (6 bases). Germline-derived CDR1 and CDR2 are SGHTA and FQGTGA. V dropped 6 bases and J dropped 6 bases, with 17 bases sitting between them. The CDR3 is 14 residues long. The CDR3 region is CASSIDRRGDGYTF. Here the CDR3 DNA reads TGTGCCAGCAGTATCGACAGGAGAGGTGATGGCTACACCTTC.

This sequence joins TRBV7-2 and TRBJ2-7; no definite D call. Germline V gives CDR1 SGHTA, CDR2 FQGNSA. V was trimmed by 0 bases and J by 2 bases, leaving 8 bases between them. This CDR3 spans 14 amino acids. The CDR3 DNA follows: TGTGCCAGCAGCTTAGCGCAGAGCCCCTACGAGCAGTACTTC. Its protein product is CASSLAQSPYEQYF.

This clonotype was counted between two and nine times. The V call is TRBV4-2, the J call TRBJ2-6, with 13 bases lining up with TRBD2. V gave up 0 bases and J gave up 0 bases; unmatched junction bases: 17. Germline CDR1 is LGHNA and CDR2 is YNFKEQ. The CDR3 contains 24 residues. The CDR3 loop is CASSQDALGLAGFQPFSGANVLTF. CDR3 sequence (DNA): TGTGCCAGCAGCCAAGACGCTTTGGGACTAGCGGGATTTCAGCCCTTCTCTGGGGCCAACGTCCTGACTTTC.

This clonotype showed up just a few times. The chain is built from TRBV12-3 or TRBV12-4 and TRBJ2-5; 8 bases agree with TRBD1. This CDR3 is 15 amino acids long. Trimming cost V 2 bases and J 5 bases; bases outside gene matches: 7. The CDR3 DNA follows: TGTGCCAGCAGTTTACTCGGGCAGGGGGCGGAGACCCAGTACTTC. It translates to CASSLLGQGAETQYF.

The chain uses TRBV27 and TRBJ2-5; no reliable D call. V shed 5 bases and J shed 3 bases, with 13 bases lying between them. There are 14 residues in the CDR3. Per the germline V gene, CDR1 is MNHEY and CDR2 is SMNVEV (reference sequence). The CDR3 reads CASSPLGPKETQYF. The CDR3 DNA sequence: TGTGCCAGCAGTCCTTTAGGGCCCAAAGAGACCCAGTACTTC.

For this clonotype: One end of the junction fails to match germline, which may point to a read error. The J gene is TRBJ2-3, the V gene TRBV14; D gene unclear. The germline gives CDR1 SGHDN, CDR2 FVKESK. This CDR3 comprises 13 residues. The CDR3 spells CVSSQVGSNTQYF. Here the CDR3 DNA reads TGTGTCAGCAGCCAAGTCGGCAGCAATACGCAGTATTTT.

The chain uses TRBV24-1 and TRBJ2-1; D remains ambiguous. With 0 bases removed from V and 6 bases from J, the gap between germline ends came to 8 bases. The V gene's germline CDR1 is KGHDR and CDR2 SFDVKD. This CDR3 is 14 amino acids long. The CDR3 protein is CATSDLRPANEQFF. The CDR3 DNA reads as TGTGCCACCAGTGATTTGCGCCCGGCCAATGAGCAGTTCTTC.

The chain joins TRBV6-5 to TRBJ2-7, with unresolved D. The CDR3 is made up of 15 amino acids. The germline gives CDR1 MNHEY, CDR2 SVGAGI. V was pared by 6 bases and J by 3 bases, with 18 bases between. In DNA form, the CDR3 reads TGTGCCAGCAGGAGAGACGGCCTAAGGAGCTACGAGCAGTACTTC. Protein product: CASRRDGLRSYEQYF.

This clonotype was seen only once. The chain carries TRBV7-9 and TRBJ2-3; the match to TRBD1 covers 8 bases. Germline loops: CDR1 SEHNR, CDR2 FQNEAQ (reference sequence). The trim removed 4 bases at V and 1 base at J, leaving 7 bases unmatched. The CDR3 runs to 16 residues. This CDR3 is CASSWDGQGGTDTQYF. The CDR3 DNA reads as TGTGCCAGCAGCTGGGACGGACAGGGTGGCACAGATACGCAGTATTTT.

This clonotype was observed once. The chain couples TRBV20-1 to TRBJ2-1, with TRBD2 matching 7 bases. The V gene's germline CDR1 is DFQATT and CDR2 SNEGSKA (reference sequence). The CDR3 runs to 14 residues. V gave up 3 bases and J gave up 8 bases; unmatched junction bases: 10. The CDR3 DNA reads TGCAGTGCTAGCGTTCCCGGTGCGGGGGATGAGCAGTTCTTC. Protein product: CSASVPGAGDEQFF.

The rearrangement joins TRBV21-1 to TRBJ2-7; the D call TRBD2 from the table was never checked on the DNA. TRBV21-1 is deemed a pseudogene. The CDR3 sequence is 16 residues long. CDR3 protein: CASTKTRRGVKYEQYF. In DNA form, the CDR3 reads TGTGCCAGCACCAAGACGAGGCGGGGGGTAAAATACGAGCAGTACTTC.

This chain links TRBV4-2 with TRBJ1-2; 11 bases fit TRBD1. This CDR3 is 17 amino acids long. V was clipped by 0 bases and J by 2 bases; unmatched bases: 5. From germline, CDR1 is LGHNA and CDR2 YNFKEQ. CDR3 DNA: TGTGCCAGCAGCCAAGAGTCTAGGACAGGGGGCAACTATGGCTACACCTTC. Its protein is CASSQESRTGGNYGYTF.

This clonotype was recorded a few times. J is TRBJ2-1 and V is TRBV7-2; TRBD2 might be the D (5 bases). Germline V CDR1 and CDR2: SGHTA, FQGNSA. The CDR3 runs 14 residues. V was trimmed by 1 base and J by 7 bases, leaving 11 bases between them. Here the CDR3 DNA reads TGTGCCAGCAGCTTAGACGTACTAGTAAATGAGCAGTTCTTC. Translating it yields CASSLDVLVNEQFF.

V is TRBV20-1 and J is TRBJ1-2, with D hard to call. The length of the CDR3 is 11 residues. The V and J ends lost 3 bases and 8 bases respectively, with 10 bases between them. Germline values: CDR1 DFQATT, CDR2 SNEGSKA (reference sequence). The chain's CDR3 is CSASLSGGYTF. The CDR3 bases are TGCAGTGCTAGCCTTTCAGGCGGCTACACCTTC.

The rearrangement uses TRBV6-2 or TRBV6-3 and TRBJ2-1, with 12 bases identical to TRBD2. The germline CDR1 and CDR2 sequences are MNHEY and SVGEGT. The CDR3 is 18 residues long. V shed 0 bases and J 8 bases; nucleotides not matched to a gene: 11. The CDR3 reads CASSYSLAGGPSADEQFF. The CDR3, as DNA: TGTGCCAGCAGTTACTCCCTAGCGGGGGGGCCATCCGCGGATGAGCAGTTCTTC.

The chain combines TRBV3-1 with TRBJ2-1; 9 nucleotides align to TRBD2. From germline, CDR1 is LGHDT and CDR2 YNNKEL (reference sequence). The CDR3 covers 22 residues. The trim removed 4 bases at V and 4 bases at J, leaving 26 bases unmatched. As DNA, the CDR3 is TGTGCCAGCAGCCTGATGAGGGGTGGGGCTAGCGGGGCCAAGGATGGTTACAATGAGCAGTTCTTC. Protein product: CASSLMRGGASGAKDGYNEQFF.

A few counts support this clonotype. V usage is TRBV7-6 and J usage is TRBJ2-3, with D hard to call. The CDR3 covers 12 residues. Trimming left V 5 bases short and J 6 bases short, with 9 bases between. Germline V gene data show CDR1 as SGHVS and CDR2 as FNYEAQ. In DNA, the CDR3 is TGTGCCAGCAGCGCGCCATATGATACGCAGTATTTT. Translation gives CASSAPYDTQYF. The entire variable domain, with the rest obtained from reference TRBV7-6 and TRBJ2-3, is as follows: GAGVSQSPRYKVTKRGQDVALRCDPISGHVSLYWYRQALGQGPEFLTYFNYEAQQDKSGLPNDRFSAERPEGSISTLTIQRTEQRDSAMYRCASSAPYDTQYFGPGTRLTVL.

The rearrangement uses TRBV12-5 and TRBJ2-3; D possibly corresponds to TRBD2 (5 bases). This CDR3 has 16 residues. V lost 7 bases and J 0 bases, leaving 17 bases between the germline ends. The germline CDR1 and CDR2 sequences are LGHNT and FRNRAP. CDR3: CASAPRVALSTDTQYF. For the CDR3, the DNA is TGTGCTAGTGCCCCACGGGTAGCGCTAAGCACAGATACGCAGTATTTT.